This paragraph reports one T cell receptor beta chain. Its antigen target is currently unknown. The input lacks base qualities; no much larger clone sits a single base away. Inclusive of the bounding cysteine and phenylalanine, the CDR3 is 16 residues long. Just CDR3 DNA is preserved here, 48 bases in frame from base 1. Germline trimming amounts to 1 base on V and 3 bases on J, with 7 as the count of junction bases outside the gene matches. CDR1 and CDR2 were assigned from the germline V gene as ENHRY and SYGVKD. The same DNA, extracted from blood mononuclear cells, served for both the TCR sequencing and the STAT3 sequencing. This specimen comes from a study of STAT3 mutations in large granular lymphocyte leukemia (dated by TCRdb to about 2019). For the study in its entirety: Roughly half of the T-LGLL patients who were sequenced longitudinally carried canonical activating STAT3 mutations. One or more immunosuppressive therapy regimens were given to more than half of T-LGLL patients, and hematologic response was seen in about 42% of the treated patients. To reconstruct clonal hierarchy and dynamics, serial deep sequencing of TCRbeta CDR3 and STAT3 was performed in patients with T-cell large granular lymphocyte leukemia. From an initial cohort of around 190 LGL patients, 20 or so representative T-LGLL cases were selected for longitudinal TCRbeta and STAT3 sequencing. As controls within the study, two patients with natural killer LGL leukemia were also sequenced longitudinally. Each patient was sequenced at an average of around 3.8 time points, ranging from 2 to 8 samplings. General conclusions and limits of the study: The burden of the dominant TCR clone was higher than the STAT3 mutant burden in several patients, which suggests that the STAT3 mutation arose secondarily inside a clone that had already expanded. At least one immunodominant TCRbeta clonotype was present in every T-LGLL patient, and multiple immunodominant subclonotypes appeared in about half of the T-LGLL patients. Because no samples were available when a clone first appeared, clonal expansion was inferred from samplings taken at other points. Variable intervals between samplings and differing treatment regimens complicated linking therapy response to changes in TCR clonal burden. Because codominant clonotypes persisted in some patients, a small but highly pathogenic clone may have been missed. In 6 of 18 patients, TCR clonotype switching occurred after therapy, and every newly emerging clone was STAT3 wild type.

TCRbeta libraries were sequenced on an Illumina MiSeq, averaging about 41,000 productive templates per sample. Multiplex PCR amplification was used to generate TCRbeta CDR3 libraries with the immunoSEQ assay. In the authors' own workflow: Following a previously defined approach, repertoire diversity was calculated, and values close to 0 point to extremely monoclonal samples. In TCRdb, the immuneACCESS table is reduced to in-frame sequences with V and J assigned. These tables do not hold every clone; where another copy was compared, an unresolved V gene accounts for under half, and the others remain unexplained. D and trimming come from the DNA, and the V and J calls and clone size come from that table. This sample is represented by approximately 5,200 clones; around 70% of them were singletons. The ten largest make up 40% to 55% of the sample.

The sequence links TRBV10-3 to TRBJ2-7; 9 bases in between match TRBD1. The TCR originated in a human donor with T large granular lymphocyte leukemia. Some clones in this sample may be carry-over from other donors' samples. The sequenced sample was PBMCs. CDR3 region: CAISEFLPGQGYEQYF. The sequenced DNA: TGTGCCATCAGTGAGTTTTTACCGGGACAGGGCTACGAGCAGTACTTC.